A single sample is the source of the 21 T cell receptor beta chains below, sequenced in a study of blood T cell repertoires in COVID-19. Clones were read by immunoSEQ multiplex PCR, and TCRdb kept only the in-frame ones, dropping some. The sample carries around 280,000 clones, about 83% recorded once. Sequencing was done on a sample of PBMCs or T cells enriched from blood (not recorded which). All receptors derive from a woman aged 40 to 49 who had recovered from COVID-19.

The rearrangement links TRBV19 to TRBJ1-1, with TRBD1 identical over 7 bases. This CDR3 spans 15 amino acids. The ends lost 4 bases at V and 0 bases at J; junction bases unmatched: 5. Looked up from germline, CDR1 is LNHDA and CDR2 is SQIVND (reference sequence). As DNA, the CDR3 is TGTGCCAGTAGTACCGGGACAGTAATGAACACTGAAGCTTTCTTT. It encodes CASSTGTVMNTEAFF.

V is TRBV7-9 and J is TRBJ2-7, with D perhaps matching TRBD2 (6 bases). The CDR3 totals 15 residues. Per the germline V gene, CDR1 is SEHNR and CDR2 is FQNEAQ (reference sequence). V lost 3 bases to trimming and J lost 3 bases, with 15 bases between them. DNA of the CDR3: TGTGCCAGCAGCTTGGCGGGGAGAAAACTCTACGAGCAGTACTTC. Translation: CASSLAGRKLYEQYF.

The chain has TRBV29-1 and TRBJ1-2; 10 nucleotides line up with TRBD1. J was trimmed by 6 bases and V by 6 bases; bases with no gene match: 10. Germline V lookup: CDR1 SQVTM, CDR2 ANQGSEA. The CDR3 has 14 amino acids. The CDR3 here is CSVDRQGASDGYTF. For the CDR3, the DNA is TGCAGCGTCGACAGACAGGGGGCTAGCGATGGCTACACCTTC. Complete variable domain (other parts from reference TRBV29-1 and TRBJ1-2): SAVISQKPSRDICQRGTSLTIQCQVDSQVTMMFWYRQQPGQSLTLIATANQGSEATYESGFVIDKFPISRPNLTFSTLTVSNMSPEDSSIYLCSVDRQGASDGYTFGSGTRLTVV.

The chain combines TRBV7-9 with TRBJ2-3; 10 bases map to TRBD2. Germline assignment: CDR1 SEHNR and CDR2 FQNEAQ (reference sequence). The CDR3 extends over 13 amino acids. V shed 7 bases, J shed 7 bases, and the junction held 5 bases outside the gene matches. DNA of the CDR3: TGTGCCAGCACTAGCGGGAGCGGGAATACGCAGTATTTT. It specifies CASTSGSGNTQYF.

The rearrangement uses TRBV24-1 and TRBJ2-1, with 11 bases matching TRBD2. In germline, CDR1 is KGHDR, CDR2 SFDVKD. V gave up 0 bases and J gave up 8 bases; unmatched junction bases: 5. The CDR3 is made up of 16 amino acids. DNA for the CDR3: TGTGCCACCAGTGATTTGCGCCTAGCGGGAGGCGATGAGCAGTTCTTC. Encoded protein: CATSDLRLAGGDEQFF.

V gene TRBV28 combines with J gene TRBJ2-5, with a weak D call TRBD2 (6 bases). This CDR3 has 16 residues. CDR1 and CDR2 from the germline V gene are MDHEN and SYDVKM. V lost 1 base to trimming and J lost 3 bases, with 15 bases between them. The CDR3: CASSLYSRRGEETQYF. CDR3 nucleotide sequence: TGTGCCAGCAGTTTATACTCCAGGAGGGGTGAAGAGACCCAGTACTTC.

The J gene is TRBJ1-1, the V gene TRBV29-1; D perhaps matches TRBD1 (6 bases). Per the germline V gene, CDR1 is SQVTM and CDR2 is ANQGSEA. The CDR3 sequence is 12 residues long. Trimming took off 7 bases at V and 5 bases at J, with 14 bases between the two ends. The CDR3 DNA is TGCAGCGCCGAGGGGGGGGAGACTGAAGCTTTCTTT. This gives the protein CSAEGGETEAFF.

The J gene is TRBJ2-3, the V gene TRBV11-3; TRBD2 matches 12 bases. V lost 4 bases, J lost 5 bases, and 7 bases stayed unmatched. This CDR3 is 16 amino acids long. Germline V gene data show CDR1 as SGHNT and CDR2 as YENEEA. The CDR3 region has the DNA TGTGCCAGCAGCTCCAGCCTGGGACTAGCGGGAGATACGCAGTATTTT. Translation gives CASSSSLGLAGDTQYF. Variable domain in full (rest from reference TRBV11-3 and TRBJ2-3): EAGVVQSPRYKIIEKKQPVAFWCNPISGHNTLYWYLQNLGQGPELLIRYENEEAVDDSQLPKDRFSAERLKGVDSTLKIQPAELGDSAVYLCASSSSLGLAGDTQYFGPGTRLTVL.

V and J are TRBV19 and TRBJ1-1; D gene unclear. Germline lookup yields CDR1 LNHDA and CDR2 SQIVND (reference sequence). V shed 7 bases and J shed 1 base, with 7 bases lying between them. The CDR3 is 12 residues long. CDR3 amino acids: CASKRQNTEAFF. The CDR3, as DNA: TGTGCCAGTAAAAGACAGAACACTGAAGCTTTCTTT.

This chain joins TRBV19 and TRBJ2-1; 8 bases map to TRBD1. The CDR3 loop spans 12 amino acids. V shed 6 bases and J 9 bases; nucleotides not matched to a gene: 4. From germline, CDR1 is LNHDA and CDR2 SQIVND (reference sequence). The CDR3 region has the DNA TGTGCCAGTAGCCAGGGGGCGGGTGAGCAGTTCTTC. It translates to CASSQGAGEQFF.

The chain is built from TRBV5-4 and TRBJ1-1, with TRBD1 as a possible D gene (5 bases). Trimming stripped 0 bases from V and 4 bases from J, with 10 bases between. The CDR3 runs to 14 residues. Germline CDR1 reads SGHNT; CDR2 reads YYREEE (reference sequence). The CDR3 region has the DNA TGTGCCAGCAGCTTGGGACAGACCGGCACTGAAGCTTTCTTT. Translating gives CASSLGQTGTEAFF.

The chain uses TRBV28 and TRBJ1-2, with D possibly being TRBD1 (6 bases). Looked up from germline, CDR1 is MDHEN and CDR2 is SYDVKM. The V end lost 7 bases, the J end lost 3 bases, and 12 bases lay between the germline ends. The CDR3 is 13 residues long. The CDR3 reads CASKPDSYYGYTF. The DNA of the CDR3 is TGTGCCAGCAAACCGGACAGTTACTATGGCTACACCTTC.

This clone has only one observation. V is TRBV6-5 and J is TRBJ1-1; D perhaps matches TRBD1 (6 bases). The CDR3 has 13 residues. The germline V gene has CDR1 MNHEY and CDR2 SVGAGI. V dropped 4 bases and J dropped 4 bases, with 10 bases sitting between them. CDR3 amino acids: CASSLGAFTEAFF. The CDR3 bases are TGTGCCAGCAGTTTGGGGGCCTTCACTGAAGCTTTCTTT.

The chain carries TRBV7-9 and TRBJ1-1; D possibly corresponds to TRBD1 (5 bases). The V and J ends lost 5 bases and 4 bases respectively, with 14 bases between them. The CDR3 is made up of 14 amino acids. Germline loops: CDR1 SEHNR, CDR2 FQNEAQ (reference sequence). The CDR3 sequence: CASSPGGGGTEAFF. The CDR3 DNA sequence: TGTGCCAGCAGCCCGGGGGGAGGAGGCACTGAAGCTTTCTTT.

The genes are TRBV4-2 and TRBJ2-7; 9 bases are a match to TRBD1. Germline CDR1 LGHNA, CDR2 YNFKEQ. Trimming cost V 1 base and J 7 bases; bases outside gene matches: 14. This CDR3 region has 17 residues. Written as DNA, the CDR3 is TGTGCCAGCAGCCAAGTCCAACGGGGACAGGGTTTACGGGAGCAGTACTTC. This translates into CASSQVQRGQGLREQYF.

The rearrangement uses TRBV15 and TRBJ1-5; D is unclear. The V end was cut by 8 bases, the J end by 9 bases, with 8 bases between. This CDR3 has 10 amino acids. The V gene's germline CDR1 is LNHNV and CDR2 YYDKDF (reference sequence). CDR3 nucleotides: TGTGCCACCTCCTACCGGCCCCAGCATTTT. It encodes CATSYRPQHF.

The gene calls are TRBV2 and TRBJ1-5; D is uncertain. The germline V gene encodes CDR1 SNHLY and CDR2 FYNNEI. V was clipped by 4 bases and J by 2 bases, with 12 bases between them. The CDR3 extends over 15 amino acids. The CDR3 loop reads CASSGGGFGNQPQHF. The DNA for the CDR3 is TGTGCCAGCAGTGGGGGAGGGTTTGGCAATCAGCCCCAGCATTTT.

This sequence joins TRBV7-2 and TRBJ1-2; tentative D call: TRBD1 (5 bases). The CDR3 totals 17 residues. Germline assignment: CDR1 SGHTA and CDR2 FQGNSA. Deletions cut 5 bases from V and 2 bases from J, with 21 bases between. The CDR3 loop is CASSSQFTGPSNYGYTF. The CDR3, as DNA: TGTGCCAGCAGCAGTCAATTTACAGGTCCCTCGAACTATGGCTACACCTTC.

This chain joins TRBV28 and TRBJ2-1; D is perhaps TRBD2 (7 bases). V was pared by 6 bases and J by 6 bases, with 21 bases between. The CDR3 length is 16 residues. Germline V lookup: CDR1 MDHEN, CDR2 SYDVKM. DNA for the CDR3: TGTGCCAGCAGGACACTCAGGGGAGGGAGGGCCAATGAGCAGTTCTTC. Translated, it gives CASRTLRGGRANEQFF.

The V and J genes are TRBV7-3 and TRBJ2-3, with TRBD1 identical over 10 bases. Unmatched junction bases numbered 1, after V lost 3 bases and J lost 10 bases. CDR3 size: 12 residues. The germline gives CDR1 SGHTA, CDR2 FQGTGA. Here the CDR3 reads CASSLTGGAQYF. CDR3 nucleotide sequence: TGTGCCAGCAGCTTGACAGGGGGCGCGCAGTATTTT. The full variable domain, in which reference TRBV7-3 and TRBJ2-3 provide the parts outside the CDR3, is GAGVSQTPSNKVTEKGKYVELRCDPISGHTALYWYRQSLGQGPEFLIYFQGTGAADDSGLPNDRFFAVRPEGSVSTLKIQRTERGDSAVYLCASSLTGGAQYFGPGTRLTVL.

The chain links TRBV7-2 to TRBJ1-2; TRBD1 is a possible D gene (6 bases). This CDR3 has 14 residues. The V gene lost 3 bases and the J gene lost 8 bases, with 16 bases spanning the gap. Looked up from germline, CDR1 is SGHTA and CDR2 is FQGNSA. The CDR3 sequence: CASSLGASGEGYTF. CDR3 DNA sequence: TGTGCCAGCAGCTTGGGGGCCTCCGGGGAGGGCTACACCTTC.